Listed here are 18 T cell receptor beta chains from one sample, sequenced in a study of beta chain features in type 1 diabetes. Expressed TCRB transcripts were sequenced after all isolated RNA was converted to cDNA. Using immunoSEQ multiplex PCR, the repertoire was profiled, and TCRdb retains in-frame clones only, with some absent. The repertoire holds hundreds of thousands of clones, with roughly a sixth as singletons. The sequenced material came from naive CD4+ T cells from blood. These receptors came from a woman aged 18-29 years in good health.

The chain joins TRBV7-2 to TRBJ2-5; the D gene is possibly TRBD2 (6 bases). Trimming removed 5 bases at V and 3 bases at J, with 10 bases between. The germline gives CDR1 SGHTA, CDR2 FQGNSA. The length of the CDR3 is 13 residues. The CDR3 region is CASSPTREETQYF. In DNA form, the CDR3 reads TGTGCCAGCAGCCCGACTAGAGAAGAGACCCAGTACTTC. The full variable domain, in which reference TRBV7-2 and TRBJ2-5 provide the parts outside the CDR3, is GAGVSQSPSNKVTEKGKDVELRCDPISGHTALYWYRQSLGQGLEFLIYFQGNSAPDKSGLPSDRFSAERTGGSVSTLTIQRTQQEDSAVYLCASSPTREETQYFGPGTRLLVL.

This rearrangement joins TRBV5-4 to TRBJ2-7; 10 bases are shared with TRBD1. From germline, CDR1 is SGHNT and CDR2 YYREEE (reference sequence). V gave up 4 bases and J gave up 3 bases; unmatched junction bases: 7. The CDR3 length is 15 residues. The CDR3 here is CASSVRDRGIYEQYF. CDR3 sequence (DNA): TGTGCCAGCAGCGTCCGGGACAGGGGCATCTACGAGCAGTACTTC.

This sequence joins TRBV29-1 and TRBJ2-1, with a possible D match to TRBD2 (7 bases). Germline CDR1 and CDR2: SQVTM and ANQGSEA. The length of the CDR3 is 15 residues. With 8 bases removed from V and 0 bases from J, the gap between germline ends came to 17 bases. The CDR3 DNA sequence: TGCAGCTCGCGAGGGGGGGGAGGCTCCTACAATGAGCAGTTCTTC. It specifies CSSRGGGGSYNEQFF.

This clone appeared a few times. The rearrangement links TRBV4-3 to TRBJ2-6; D uncertain. V lost 4 bases and J 0 bases, leaving 13 bases between the germline ends. CDR3 length: 17 amino acids. Germline values: CDR1 LGHNA, CDR2 YSLEER. The CDR3 spells CASSRSKTHSGANVLTF. The CDR3 nucleotides read TGCGCCAGCAGCCGGTCCAAGACCCACTCTGGGGCCAACGTCCTGACTTTC.

The table lists this clone with a few counts. The rearrangement uses TRBV11-1 and TRBJ2-5; 8 positions agree with TRBD2. V lost 2 bases and J lost 2; bases outside the gene matches: 4. Germline V gene data show CDR1 as SGHAT and CDR2 as FQDESV (reference sequence). The CDR3 has 15 amino acids. CDR3: CASSLTGLVQETQYF. CDR3 DNA sequence: TGTGCCAGCAGCTTAACGGGACTAGTGCAAGAGACCCAGTACTTC.

This clone has more than one count but fewer than ten. The same CDR3 also results from other DNA sequences found in this sample. The V call is TRBV29-1, the J call TRBJ2-2; 7 nucleotides align to TRBD2. V was pared by 7 bases and J by 3 bases, with 8 bases of the junction left unmatched. Germline-derived CDR1 and CDR2 are SQVTM and ANQGSEA. The CDR3 loop spans 14 amino acids. CDR3 protein: CSARRERDTGELFF. The CDR3 DNA reads as TGCAGCGCCCGGCGGGAGAGGGACACCGGGGAGCTGTTTTTT.

Notes on this clone: Other DNA sequences from this sample encode an identical CDR3 as well. This chain uses TRBV20-1 with TRBJ2-3, with D unresolved. This CDR3 is 11 amino acids long. CDR1 and CDR2 (germline): DFQATT, SNEGSKA (reference sequence). Trimming took off 6 bases at V and 4 bases at J, with 8 bases between the two ends. The CDR3 DNA reads TGCAGTGCCCTCCTCGCAGATACGCAGTATTTT. It translates to CSALLADTQYF.

The rearrangement joins TRBV5-1 to TRBJ2-7; 10 bases are a match to TRBD1. The CDR3 is 15 amino acids. V lost 4 bases to trimming and J lost 0 bases; unmatched junction nucleotides: 4. The germline V gene encodes CDR1 SGHRS and CDR2 YFSETQ. The CDR3 sequence: CASSRDRGLSYEQYF. CDR3 DNA sequence: TGCGCCAGCAGCCGGGACAGGGGTCTCTCCTACGAGCAGTACTTC.

This clone was observed a handful of times. The gene calls are TRBV4-2 and TRBJ2-1; D gene uncertain. V shed 0 bases and J shed 6 bases, with 12 bases lying between them. This CDR3 is 15 amino acids long. Germline CDR1 is LGHNA and CDR2 is YNFKEQ. CDR3 amino acids: CASSQDWTKGNEQFF. DNA of the CDR3: TGTGCCAGCAGCCAAGATTGGACCAAGGGCAATGAGCAGTTCTTC.

A few counts support this clone. The chain couples TRBV9 to TRBJ1-3; TRBD1 matches at 7 bases. This CDR3 is 16 amino acids long. The V gene's germline CDR1 is SGDLS and CDR2 YYNGEE. J was trimmed by 3 bases and V by 3 bases; bases with no gene match: 9. The DNA of the CDR3 is TGTGCCAGCAGCGGACGACAGGGAAGAGATGGAAACACCATATATTTT. This sequence encodes CASSGRQGRDGNTIYF.

This clone was seen a few times. The chain uses TRBV5-8 and TRBJ1-5; D is unclear. Germline V CDR1 and CDR2: SGHTS, YDEGEE. CDR3 length equals 13 residues. V was shortened by 7 bases and J by 5 bases, with 13 bases between the two germline ends. The CDR3 sequence is CASGPGRHQPQHF. DNA for the CDR3: TGTGCCAGCGGACCGGGTCGACATCAGCCCCAGCATTTT.

On this clone: The same CDR3 is also encoded by other DNA sequences in this sample. The rearrangement links TRBV7-2 to TRBJ2-3, with D possibly TRBD1 on 6 matching bases. The V end lost 1 base, the J end lost 6 bases, and 8 bases lay between the germline ends. CDR3 size: 13 residues. Looked up from germline, CDR1 is SGHTA and CDR2 is FQGNSA. Here the CDR3 reads CASSLDREDTQYF. CDR3 coding DNA: TGTGCCAGCAGCTTAGACAGGGAGGATACGCAGTATTTT.

V gene TRBV5-6 combines with J gene TRBJ2-1; TRBD2 agrees at 7 bases. V shed 0 bases, J shed 7 bases, and the junction held 16 bases outside the gene matches. The CDR3 is made up of 18 amino acids. Germline CDR1 SGHDT, CDR2 YYEEEE. CDR3 sequence reads: CASSLGGGRPRAVNEQFF. The DNA for the CDR3 is TGTGCCAGCAGCTTGGGTGGCGGGAGACCCCGGGCAGTAAATGAGCAGTTCTTC. Drawing the rest from reference TRBV5-6 and TRBJ2-1, the complete variable domain is DAGVTQSPTHLIKTRGQQVTLRCSPKSGHDTVSWYQQALGQGPQFIFQYYEEEERQRGNFPDRFSGHQFPNYSSELNVNALLLGDSALYLCASSLGGGRPRAVNEQFFGPGTRLTVL.

Many counts were recorded for this clone. The rearrangement links TRBV19 to TRBJ2-6, with 8 bases lining up with TRBD1. From germline, CDR1 is LNHDA and CDR2 SQIVND (reference sequence). Germline trimming cut 7 bases from V and 6 bases from J; bases unmatched to any gene: 11. CDR3 length equals 16 residues. The CDR3 here is CASTRKTGAEANVLTF. The CDR3 bases are TGTGCCAGTACGCGTAAGACAGGGGCAGAGGCCAACGTCCTGACTTTC.

This chain links TRBV5-4 with TRBJ2-7; the match to TRBD2 covers 12 bases. With 3 bases clipped from V and 6 bases from J, the junction kept 4 bases outside the gene matches. The germline CDR1 and CDR2 sequences are SGHNT and YYREEE (reference sequence). The CDR3 contains 14 residues. The DNA of the CDR3 is TGTGCCAGCAGCTCTAGCGGGAGGGTGAGCGAGCAGTACTTC. Protein: CASSSSGRVSEQYF.

This chain uses TRBV28 with TRBJ2-1, with TRBD2 matching over 11 bases. The germline CDR1 and CDR2 sequences are MDHEN and SYDVKM. This CDR3 region has 13 residues. The V segment lost 10 bases and the J segment 4 bases; nucleotides outside the gene matches: 3. The CDR3 DNA is TGTGCCACCGGGACTAGCGGTTACAATGAGCAGTTCTTC. It codes for CATGTSGYNEQFF.

With respect to this clone: The sample carries other DNA sequences with the same CDR3. V and J are TRBV15 and TRBJ2-7; 9 bases match TRBD1. CDR1 and CDR2 from the germline V gene are LNHNV and YYDKDF (reference sequence). The CDR3 covers 14 residues. The ends lost 5 bases at V and 0 bases at J; junction bases unmatched: 2. The CDR3 sequence is CATSRDRASYEQYF. The CDR3 nucleotides are TGTGCCACCAGCCGGGACAGGGCCTCCTACGAGCAGTACTTC.

This clone was counted a few times. The J gene is TRBJ2-7, the V gene TRBV28, with 7 bases matching TRBD2. The CDR3 loop spans 14 amino acids. The germline V gene encodes CDR1 MDHEN and CDR2 SYDVKM. V gave up 8 bases and J gave up 2 bases; unmatched junction bases: 9. The CDR3, as DNA: TGTGCCAGCCCACCGGGGGGATCAGCCTACGAGCAGTACTTC. Amino acids: CASPPGGSAYEQYF.